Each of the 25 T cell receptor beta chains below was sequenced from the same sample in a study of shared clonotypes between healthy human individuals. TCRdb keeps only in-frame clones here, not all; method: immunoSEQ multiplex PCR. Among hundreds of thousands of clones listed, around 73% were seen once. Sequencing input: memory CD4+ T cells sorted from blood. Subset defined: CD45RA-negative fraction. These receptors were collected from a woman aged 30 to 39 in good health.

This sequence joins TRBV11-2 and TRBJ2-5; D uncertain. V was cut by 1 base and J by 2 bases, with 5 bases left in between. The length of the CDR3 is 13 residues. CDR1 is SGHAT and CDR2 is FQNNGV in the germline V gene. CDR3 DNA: TGTGCCAGCAGCTTAGCCCAACAAGAGACCCAGTACTTC. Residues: CASSLAQQETQYF.

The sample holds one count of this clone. CDR3 loop: CASRVLTSGRDEQFF. The DNA of the CDR3 is TGTGCCAGCAGAGTCCTGACTAGCGGGAGGGATGAGCAGTTCTTC. The chain joins TRBV27 to TRBJ2-1; 14 positions match TRBD2. Per germline, CDR1 MNHEY and CDR2 SMNVEV (reference sequence). V shed 6 bases and J 8 bases; nucleotides not matched to a gene: 6. The CDR3 is 15 amino acids.

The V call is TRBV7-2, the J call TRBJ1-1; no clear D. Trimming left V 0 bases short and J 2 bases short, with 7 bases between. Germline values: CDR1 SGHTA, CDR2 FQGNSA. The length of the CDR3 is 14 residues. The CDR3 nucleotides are TGTGCCAGCAGCTTAGCGTGGGTAAACACTGAAGCTTTCTTT. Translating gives CASSLAWVNTEAFF.

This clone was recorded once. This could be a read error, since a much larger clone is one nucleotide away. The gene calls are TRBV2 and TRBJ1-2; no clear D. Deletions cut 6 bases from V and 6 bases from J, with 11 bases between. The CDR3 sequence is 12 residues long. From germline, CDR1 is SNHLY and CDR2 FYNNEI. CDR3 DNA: TGTGCCAGCAGGAGGAATTGGGATGGCTACACCTTC. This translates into CASRRNWDGYTF.

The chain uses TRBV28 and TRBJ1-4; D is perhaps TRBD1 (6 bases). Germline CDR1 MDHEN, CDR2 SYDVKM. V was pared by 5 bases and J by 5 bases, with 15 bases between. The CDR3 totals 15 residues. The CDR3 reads CASSTTGFGNEKLFF. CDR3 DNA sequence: TGTGCCAGCAGTACCACAGGGTTTGGGAATGAAAAACTGTTTTTT.

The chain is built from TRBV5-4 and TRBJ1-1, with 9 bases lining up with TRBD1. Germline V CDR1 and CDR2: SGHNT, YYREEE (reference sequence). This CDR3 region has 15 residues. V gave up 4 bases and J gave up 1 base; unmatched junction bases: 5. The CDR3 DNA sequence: TGTGCCAGCAGCCTCCCGGGACAGGGGAACACTGAAGCTTTCTTT. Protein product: CASSLPGQGNTEAFF.

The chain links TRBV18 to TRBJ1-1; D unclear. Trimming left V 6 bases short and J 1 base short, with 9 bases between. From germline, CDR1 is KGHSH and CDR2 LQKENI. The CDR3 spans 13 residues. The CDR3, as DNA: TGTGCCAGCTCGGTTCAGCAGAACACTGAAGCTTTCTTT. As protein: CASSVQQNTEAFF.

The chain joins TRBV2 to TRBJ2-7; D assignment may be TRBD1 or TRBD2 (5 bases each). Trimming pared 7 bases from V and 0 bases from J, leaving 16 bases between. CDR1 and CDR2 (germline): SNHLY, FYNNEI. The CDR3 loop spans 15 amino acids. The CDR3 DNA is TGTGCCAGCATCGAGGGGCTAGGCAGCTCCTACGAGCAGTACTTC. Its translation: CASIEGLGSSYEQYF.

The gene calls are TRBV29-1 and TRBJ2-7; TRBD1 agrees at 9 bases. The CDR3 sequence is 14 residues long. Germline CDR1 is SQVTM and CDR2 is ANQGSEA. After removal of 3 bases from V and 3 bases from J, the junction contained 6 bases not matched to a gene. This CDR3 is CSVEAGTGIYEQYF. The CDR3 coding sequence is TGCAGCGTTGAGGCGGGGACAGGGATCTACGAGCAGTACTTC.

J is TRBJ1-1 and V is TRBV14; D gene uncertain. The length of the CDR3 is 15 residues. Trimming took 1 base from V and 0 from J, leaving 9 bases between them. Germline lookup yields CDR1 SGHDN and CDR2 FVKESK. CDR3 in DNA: TGTGCCAGCAGCCAAGGACGTGGGATGAACACTGAAGCTTTCTTT. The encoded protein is CASSQGRGMNTEAFF. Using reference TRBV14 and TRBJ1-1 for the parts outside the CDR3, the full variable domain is EAGVTQFPSHSVIEKGQTVTLRCDPISGHDNLYWYRRVMGKEIKFLLHFVKESKQDESGMPNNRFLAERTGGTYSTLKVQPAELEDSGVYFCASSQGRGMNTEAFFGQGTRLTVV.

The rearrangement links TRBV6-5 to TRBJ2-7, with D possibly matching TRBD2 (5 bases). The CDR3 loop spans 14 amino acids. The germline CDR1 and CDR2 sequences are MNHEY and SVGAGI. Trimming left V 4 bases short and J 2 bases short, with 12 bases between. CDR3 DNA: TGTGCCAGCAGTTCACAGTTACTAGCCTACGAGCAGTACTTC. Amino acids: CASSSQLLAYEQYF.

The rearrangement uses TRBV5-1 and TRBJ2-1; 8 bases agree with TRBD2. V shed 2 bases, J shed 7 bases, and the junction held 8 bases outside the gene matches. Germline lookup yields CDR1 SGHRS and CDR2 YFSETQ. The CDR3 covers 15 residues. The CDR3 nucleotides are TGCGCCAGCAGCTTTAGCAGCGGGAGTCAAAATGAGCAGTTCTTC. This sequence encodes CASSFSSGSQNEQFF.

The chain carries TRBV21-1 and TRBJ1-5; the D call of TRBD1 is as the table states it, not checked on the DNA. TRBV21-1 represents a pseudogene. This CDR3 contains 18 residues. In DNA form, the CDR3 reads TGTGCCAGCAGCAAATTCGCAGGGGGCCTAGACCCTAATCAGCCCCAGCATTTT. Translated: CASSKFAGGLDPNQPQHF.

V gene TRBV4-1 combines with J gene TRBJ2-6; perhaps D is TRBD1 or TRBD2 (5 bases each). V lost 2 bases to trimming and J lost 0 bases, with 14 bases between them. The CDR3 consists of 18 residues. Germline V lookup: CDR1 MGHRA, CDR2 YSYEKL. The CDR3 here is CASSQLGRETSGANVLTF. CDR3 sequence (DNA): TGCGCCAGCAGCCAACTAGGCAGGGAGACCTCTGGGGCCAACGTCCTGACTTTC.

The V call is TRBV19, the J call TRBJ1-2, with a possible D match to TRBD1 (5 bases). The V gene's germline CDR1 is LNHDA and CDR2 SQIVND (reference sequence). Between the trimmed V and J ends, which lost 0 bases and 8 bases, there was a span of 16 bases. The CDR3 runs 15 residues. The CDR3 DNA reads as TGTGCCAGTAGTATAGATCCCAGGGCACCGGGAGGCTACACCTTC. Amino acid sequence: CASSIDPRAPGGYTF.

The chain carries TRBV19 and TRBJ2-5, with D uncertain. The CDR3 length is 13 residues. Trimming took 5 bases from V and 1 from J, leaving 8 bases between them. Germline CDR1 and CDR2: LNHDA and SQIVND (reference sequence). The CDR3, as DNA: TGTGCCAGTAGTGAGACCAGCCAAGAGACCCAGTACTTC. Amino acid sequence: CASSETSQETQYF.

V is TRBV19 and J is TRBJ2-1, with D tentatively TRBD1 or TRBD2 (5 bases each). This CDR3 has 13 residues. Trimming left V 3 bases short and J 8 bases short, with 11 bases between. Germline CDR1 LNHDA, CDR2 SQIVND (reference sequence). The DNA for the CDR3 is TGTGCCAGTAGTATTGGGACGTCGGATGAGCAGTTCTTC. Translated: CASSIGTSDEQFF.

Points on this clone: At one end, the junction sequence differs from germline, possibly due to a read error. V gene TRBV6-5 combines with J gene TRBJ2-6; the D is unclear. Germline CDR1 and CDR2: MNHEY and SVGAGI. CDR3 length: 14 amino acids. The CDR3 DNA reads TGTGCCGGCAGGCAGGATACTGGGGCCAACGTCCTGACTTTC. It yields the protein CAGRQDTGANVLTF.

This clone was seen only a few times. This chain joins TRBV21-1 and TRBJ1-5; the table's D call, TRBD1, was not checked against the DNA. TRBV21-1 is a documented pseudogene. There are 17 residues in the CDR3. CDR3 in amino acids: CASSRDRGGPSNQPQHF. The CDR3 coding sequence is TGTGCCAGCAGCAGAGACAGGGGGGGCCCTAGCAATCAGCCCCAGCATTTT.

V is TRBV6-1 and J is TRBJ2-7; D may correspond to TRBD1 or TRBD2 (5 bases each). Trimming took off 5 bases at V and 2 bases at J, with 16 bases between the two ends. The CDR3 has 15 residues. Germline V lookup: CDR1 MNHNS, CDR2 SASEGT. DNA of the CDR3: TGTGCCAGCAGTAGGGACGCACTCGTTCCCTACGAGCAGTACTTC. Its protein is CASSRDALVPYEQYF.

The DNA for the CDR3 is TGTGCCAGCAGTTTAATTGGGGGGTATAAGGGCTACACCTTC. This codes for CASSLIGGYKGYTF. This chain uses TRBV28 with TRBJ1-2, with D possibly being TRBD1 (5 bases). The V end lost 2 bases, the J end lost 8 bases, and 15 bases lay between the germline ends. CDR3 length equals 14 residues. Germline values: CDR1 MDHEN, CDR2 SYDVKM.

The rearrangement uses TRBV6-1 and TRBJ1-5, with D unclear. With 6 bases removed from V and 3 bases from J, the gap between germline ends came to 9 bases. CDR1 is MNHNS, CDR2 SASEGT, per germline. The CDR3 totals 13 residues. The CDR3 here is CASRGSHNQPQHF. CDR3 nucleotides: TGTGCCAGCAGAGGATCCCACAATCAGCCCCAGCATTTT.

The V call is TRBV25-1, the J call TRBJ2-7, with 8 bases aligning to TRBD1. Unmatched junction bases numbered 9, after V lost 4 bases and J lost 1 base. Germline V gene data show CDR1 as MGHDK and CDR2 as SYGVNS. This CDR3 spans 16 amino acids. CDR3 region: CASSGGGQGGSYEQYF. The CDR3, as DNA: TGTGCCAGCAGTGGAGGAGGACAGGGTGGGTCCTACGAGCAGTACTTC.

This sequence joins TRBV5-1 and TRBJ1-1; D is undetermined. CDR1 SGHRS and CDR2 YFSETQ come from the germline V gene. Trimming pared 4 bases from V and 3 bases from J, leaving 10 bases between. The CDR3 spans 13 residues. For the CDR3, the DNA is TGCGCCAGCAGCGTCGACGGAGACACTGAAGCTTTCTTT. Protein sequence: CASSVDGDTEAFF.

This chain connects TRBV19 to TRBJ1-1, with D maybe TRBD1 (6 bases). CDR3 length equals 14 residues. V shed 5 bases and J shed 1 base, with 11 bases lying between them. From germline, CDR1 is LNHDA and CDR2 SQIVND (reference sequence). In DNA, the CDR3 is TGTGCCAGTAGTGGCGGACAGAGGAACACTGAAGCTTTCTTT. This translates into CASSGGQRNTEAFF.